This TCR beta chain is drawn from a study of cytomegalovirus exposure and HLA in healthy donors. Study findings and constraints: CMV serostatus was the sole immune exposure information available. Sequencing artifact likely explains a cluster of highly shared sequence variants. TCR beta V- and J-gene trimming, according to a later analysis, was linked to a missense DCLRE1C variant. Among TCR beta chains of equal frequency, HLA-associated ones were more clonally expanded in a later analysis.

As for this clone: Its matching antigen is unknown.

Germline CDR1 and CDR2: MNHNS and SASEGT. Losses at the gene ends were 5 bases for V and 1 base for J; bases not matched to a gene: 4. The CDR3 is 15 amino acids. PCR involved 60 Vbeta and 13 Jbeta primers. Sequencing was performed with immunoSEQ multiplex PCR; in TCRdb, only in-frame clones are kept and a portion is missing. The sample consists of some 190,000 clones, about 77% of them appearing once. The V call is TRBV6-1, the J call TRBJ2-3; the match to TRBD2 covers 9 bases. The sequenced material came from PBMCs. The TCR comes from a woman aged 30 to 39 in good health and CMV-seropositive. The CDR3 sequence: CASSPLAGGTDTQYF. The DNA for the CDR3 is TGTGCCAGCAGTCCCTTAGCGGGGGGCACAGATACGCAGTATTTT.